This passage covers 15 T cell receptor beta chains from one sample sequenced in a study of response to subunit inactivated influenza vaccine. Via MiXCR, TCRdb re-called the RT-PCR reads, giving one row per CDR3 protein. This table has hundreds of thousands of distinct CDR3 sequences, 9.5% to 12% appearing once. The specimen was PBMCs from blood, collected roughly 48 days after vaccination. The receptors were gathered from a man between 50 and 59 years old who received an inactivated influenza vaccine.

This clonotype was seen a few times. This chain links TRBV9 with TRBJ2-7, with D uncertain. The CDR3 runs 13 residues. From germline, CDR1 is SGDLS and CDR2 YYNGEE. V was cut by 1 base and J by 5 bases, with 10 bases left in between. The chain's CDR3 is CASSVIPSDEQYF. The CDR3, as DNA: TGTGCCAGCAGCGTAATCCCCTCGGACGAGCAGTACTTC.

V and J are TRBV5-1 and TRBJ2-3; tentatively, D is TRBD2 (6 bases). V was shortened by 5 bases and J by 4 bases, with 14 bases between the two germline ends. Germline V CDR1 and CDR2: SGHRS, YFSETQ. CDR3 length: 14 residues. CDR3: CASRPGRRADTQYF. The CDR3 DNA follows: TGCGCCAGCAGACCGGGACGGAGGGCAGATACGCAGTATTTT. Full variable domain (rest looked up from reference TRBV5-1 and TRBJ2-3): KAGVTQTPRYLIKTRGQQVTLSCSPISGHRSVSWYQQTPGQGLQFLFEYFSETQRNKGNFPGRFSGRQFSNSRSEMNVSTLELGDSALYLCASRPGRRADTQYFGPGTRLTVL.

This chain joins TRBV5-1 and TRBJ2-3; D unclear. The germline CDR1 and CDR2 sequences are SGHRS and YFSETQ. V shed 0 bases and J shed 4 bases, with 6 bases lying between them. This CDR3 contains 13 residues. CDR3 coding DNA: TGCGCCAGCAGCTTGGAGCCGTCAGATACGCAGTATTTT. It yields the protein CASSLEPSDTQYF.

The chain uses TRBV7-9 and TRBJ2-2, with D unresolved. Trimming left V 3 bases short and J 3 bases short, with 14 bases between. The V gene's germline CDR1 is SEHNR and CDR2 FQNEAQ (reference sequence). The CDR3 has 16 amino acids. For the CDR3, the DNA is TGTGCCAGCAGCTTCCGTCAGGATACTTACACCGGGGAGCTGTTTTTT. Protein: CASSFRQDTYTGELFF. The full variable domain, rest sourced from reference TRBV7-9 and TRBJ2-2, is DTGVSQNPRHKITKRGQNVTFRCDPISEHNRLYWYRQTLGQGPEFLTYFQNEAQLEKSRLLSDRFSAERPKGSFSTLEIQRTEQGDSAMYLCASSFRQDTYTGELFFGEGSRLTVL.

This clonotype has more than one count but fewer than ten. A much larger clonotype is one base distant, so this may be a read error. This chain joins TRBV27 and TRBJ2-1, with 9 bases identical to TRBD1. The CDR3 spans 14 residues. In germline, CDR1 is MNHEY, CDR2 SMNVEV (reference sequence). V shed 2 bases and J 6 bases; nucleotides not matched to a gene: 2. The DNA of the CDR3 is TGTGCCAGCAGTTTAGGGACAGGGAGCAATGAGCAGTTCTTC. Encoded protein: CASSLGTGSNEQFF.

V usage is TRBV5-1 and J usage is TRBJ1-4, with 9 positions matching TRBD1. CDR1 SGHRS and CDR2 YFSETQ come from the germline V gene. V lost 3 bases to trimming and J lost 8 bases; unmatched junction nucleotides: 5. The CDR3 spans 14 residues. CDR3 coding DNA: TGCGCCAGCAGCTCCGGACAGGGGCCGGAAAAACTGTTTTTT. Its translation is CASSSGQGPEKLFF.

The chain is built from TRBV6-2 or TRBV6-3 and TRBJ2-3; the match to TRBD2 covers 8 bases. V shed 5 bases, J shed 5 bases, and the junction held 12 bases outside the gene matches. Germline values: CDR1 MNHEY, CDR2 SVGEGT. There are 16 residues in the CDR3. In nucleotides, the CDR3 is TGTGCCAGCAGTGATGCCCGGGGGGGCCGGGGAGATACGCAGTATTTT. Protein: CASSDARGGRGDTQYF.

J is TRBJ1-3 and V is TRBV12-3 or TRBV12-4; D remains ambiguous. The CDR3 is 14 residues long. The germline V and J ends were trimmed by 4 bases and 0 bases, with 7 bases remaining between them. The DNA of the CDR3 is TGTGCCAGCAGTTGGACGGTCTCTGGAAACACCATATATTTT. It encodes CASSWTVSGNTIYF.

The table lists this clonotype with many counts. The V and J genes are TRBV6-2 or TRBV6-3 and TRBJ2-3; D is possibly TRBD1 (6 bases). The V gene's germline CDR1 is MNHEY and CDR2 SVGEGT. The ends were cut back, 4 bases at V and 4 bases at J, with 12 bases in the middle. The CDR3 has 14 residues. CDR3 sequence reads: CASSSGHWADTQYF. The CDR3 bases are TGTGCCAGCAGTTCGGGACACTGGGCAGATACGCAGTATTTT.

This clonotype has more than one count but fewer than ten. This sequence joins TRBV10-3 and TRBJ2-5; 8 bases match TRBD1. V lost 10 bases, J lost 5 bases, and 9 bases stayed unmatched. Looked up from germline, CDR1 is ENHRY and CDR2 is SYGVKD. The CDR3 is made up of 13 amino acids. The CDR3 region has the DNA TGTGCCACCCAGGGGGCGAGTCGGGAGACCCAGTACTTC. This encodes CATQGASRETQYF.

This clonotype was detected a few times. The chain uses TRBV24-1 and TRBJ2-3; D might be TRBD2 (5 bases). CDR1 KGHDR and CDR2 SFDVKD come from the germline V gene. Trimming stripped 7 bases from V and 4 bases from J, with 20 bases between. CDR3 length: 16 residues. The CDR3 sequence: CATSGIGESSADTQYF. In DNA, the CDR3 is TGTGCCACCAGCGGGATCGGGGAAAGTAGCGCAGATACGCAGTATTTT.

V usage is TRBV3-1 and J usage is TRBJ1-1; D remains unclear. Per the germline V gene, CDR1 is LGHDT and CDR2 is YNNKEL (reference sequence). V was cut by 3 bases and J by 3 bases, with 14 bases left in between. This CDR3 has 15 amino acids. The DNA for the CDR3 is TGTGCCAGCAGCCATAGGAGGGTTCTGCACACTGAAGCTTTCTTT. It encodes CASSHRRVLHTEAFF.

This clonotype was picked up a small number of times. This chain joins TRBV25-1 and TRBJ1-1, with 8 bases aligning to TRBD1. Per the germline V gene, CDR1 is MGHDK and CDR2 is SYGVNS. The CDR3 has 15 amino acids. With V trimmed by 5 bases and J by 6 bases, 11 bases remained unmatched. CDR3 nucleotides: TGTGCCAGCAGTAAACGAGGACAGGGAGGACCTGAAGCTTTCTTT. This codes for CASSKRGQGGPEAFF. Complete variable domain (other parts from reference TRBV25-1 and TRBJ1-1): EADIYQTPRYLVIGTGKKITLECSQTMGHDKMYWYQQDPGMELHLIHYSYGVNSTEKGDLSSESTVSRIRTEHFPLTLESARPSHTSQYLCASSKRGQGGPEAFFGQGTRLTVV.

This clonotype has more than one count but fewer than ten. This chain joins TRBV20-1 and TRBJ2-7; TRBD1 agrees at 7 bases. Per germline, CDR1 DFQATT and CDR2 SNEGSKA (reference sequence). This CDR3 region has 14 residues. The V and J ends lost 2 bases and 4 bases, in that order; junction bases with no gene match: 8. The CDR3 here is CSARIGTVLYEQYF. DNA for the CDR3: TGCAGTGCTAGAATTGGGACAGTGTTGTACGAGCAGTACTTC.

The chain couples TRBV7-9 to TRBJ2-1; 8 bases line up with TRBD1. The CDR3 runs to 15 residues. Unmatched junction bases numbered 11, after V lost 8 bases and J lost 5 bases. Germline V CDR1 and CDR2: SEHNR, FQNEAQ (reference sequence). Written as DNA, the CDR3 is TGTGCCAGCGGCAAGTGGACAGGGTATAACAATGAGCAGTTCTTC. Its protein is CASGKWTGYNNEQFF.